The sequence of this TCR beta chain was determined in a study of blood T cells in healthy people across ages. The study's findings and limits: CMV status of donors was not determined, possibly confounding expanded clonotype changes. Those diversity estimates obtained from one million T cells were thought to be underestimates. Relative to aged donors, long-lived donors carried more naive CD4+ cells and displayed higher diversity.

A second PCR of roughly 7 to 11 cycles used a sample-barcoded 5' primer and a J-beta primer mix. TCRdb independently ran MiXCR on the 5' RACE reads; one entry per CDR3 protein. The data hold fewer than 750,000 distinct CDR3 sequences, with 52% observed a single time. This clonotype was recorded at least ten times. Its matching antigen is unknown. The CDR3 has 14 amino acids. Germline CDR1 is SGHRS and CDR2 is YFSETQ. V shed 4 bases, J shed 4 bases, and the junction held 7 bases outside the gene matches. The origin of this receptor is a woman of 80 years or more in good health. The chain is built from TRBV5-1 and TRBJ2-7; 8 bases align to TRBD2. Sequencing was performed on blood. In nucleotides, the CDR3 is TGCGCCAGCAGCCCTCTGACTAGCGATTACGAGCAGTACTTC. Translating it yields CASSPLTSDYEQYF.